Listed here are 18 T cell receptor beta chains from one sample, sequenced in a study of CD4 T cells in relation to SARS-CoV-2 and coronaviruses (dated by TCRdb to 2020 to 2022). Library prep was done by the immunoSEQ multiplex PCR assay. Sourced from immuneACCESS, this table was stored by TCRdb with only in-frame sequences that have V and J called. A share of the clones is absent; for the studies checked, an unresolved V gene accounts for under half, and the remainder has no known explanation. The table for this sample lists around 15,000 clones; around 73% of them were counted only once. The ten largest clones capture around 9.6% of the sample. CD4+ T cells from unexposed donors were collected before the COVID-19 pandemic (2011-2018). The EasySep CD4+ T cell isolation kit was used to isolate CD4+ T cells once the cultures had run for roughly 11 days. Their target antigens are unknown. What was sequenced was CD4+ T cells from PBMCs, cultured in vitro. The receptors stem from a human donor in good health.

V gene TRBV9 combines with J gene TRBJ2-7; D not resolved. Germline V gene lookup returns CDR1 SGDLS and CDR2 YYNGEE. The CDR3 has 16 amino acids. The V gene lost 0 bases and the J gene lost 1 base, with 14 bases spanning the gap. CDR3 residues: CASSVDGSAGSYEQYF. For the CDR3, the DNA is TGTGCCAGCAGCGTAGACGGGTCAGCTGGTTCCTACGAGCAGTACTTC.

This sequence joins TRBV29-1 and TRBJ1-1; tentative D call: TRBD1 (5 bases). The germline gives CDR1 SQVTM, CDR2 ANQGSEA. Trimming shortened V by 7 bases and J by 3 bases, and 12 bases separated the two germline ends. The CDR3 sequence is 12 residues long. The CDR3 is CSAGGGDTEAFF. Here the CDR3 DNA reads TGCAGCGCGGGTGGGGGGGACACTGAAGCTTTCTTT.

The gene calls are TRBV30 and TRBJ1-1; 11 nucleotides align to TRBD1. Germline V gene sequence: CDR1 GTSNPN, CDR2 SVGIG (reference sequence). This CDR3 is built from 18 residues. Unmatched junction bases numbered 14, after V lost 0 bases and J lost 5 bases. CDR3 sequence (DNA): TGTGCCTGGAGTGTACCAGGACAGGGGGCGAAAGGTCGGACTGAAGCTTTCTTT. Its protein product is CAWSVPGQGAKGRTEAFF.

This clone came up once. The chain is built from TRBV30 and TRBJ2-1, with D tentatively TRBD2 (5 bases). Germline assignment: CDR1 GTSNPN and CDR2 SVGIG (reference sequence). This CDR3 is 13 amino acids long. The V end lost 2 bases, the J end lost 3 bases, and 8 bases lay between the germline ends. The CDR3 loop is CAWSSGHYNEQFF. In nucleotides, the CDR3 is TGTGCCTGGAGTAGCGGTCACTACAATGAGCAGTTCTTC.

The chain is built from TRBV2 and TRBJ2-7; TRBD1 or TRBD2 may be the D gene (5 bases each). This CDR3 contains 14 residues. V was cut by 7 bases and J by 2 bases, with 15 bases left in between. Per germline, CDR1 SNHLY and CDR2 FYNNEI. As DNA, the CDR3 is TGTGCCAGCACCCGGGGCCCTGGGGCCTACGAGCAGTACTTC. Its protein product is CASTRGPGAYEQYF.

The rearrangement joins TRBV30 to TRBJ2-1, with 7 positions matching TRBD1. Trimming cost V 0 bases and J 3 bases; bases outside gene matches: 5. Germline values: CDR1 GTSNPN, CDR2 SVGIG (reference sequence). The CDR3 runs to 15 residues. The CDR3, as DNA: TGTGCCTGGAGTGTTAAGGGGGCACTCTACAATGAGCAGTTCTTC. It yields the protein CAWSVKGALYNEQFF. The full variable domain, in which reference TRBV30 and TRBJ2-1 provide the parts outside the CDR3, is SQTIHQWPATLVQPVGSPLSLECTVEGTSNPNLYWYRQAAGRGLQLLFYSVGIGQISSEVPQNLSASRPQDRQFILSSKKLLLSDSGFYLCAWSVKGALYNEQFFGPGTRLTVL.

The CDR3 protein is CASIQDGSRTDTQYF. The CDR3 bases are TGTGCCAGTATACAGGACGGGAGCCGCACAGATACGCAGTATTTT. V usage is TRBV6-5 and J usage is TRBJ2-3; tentative D call: TRBD2 (6 bases). Per the germline V gene, CDR1 is MNHEY and CDR2 is SVGAGI. This CDR3 has 15 amino acids. V was clipped by 9 bases and J by 1 base, with 17 bases between them.

This clone was picked up a small number of times. This sequence joins TRBV2 and TRBJ1-1; 11 bases are a match to TRBD1. The V gene's germline CDR1 is SNHLY and CDR2 FYNNEI. The CDR3 runs to 14 residues. The CDR3 DNA reads TGTGCGATTGGGACAGGGGGGATAAACACTGAAGCTTTCTTT. Translation gives CAIGTGGINTEAFF. The whole variable domain, remainder taken from reference TRBV2 and TRBJ1-1, is EPEVTQTPSHQVTQMGQEVILRCVPISNHLYFYWYRQILGQKVEFLVSFYNNEISEKSEIFDDQFSVERPDGSNFTLKIRSTKLEDSAMYFCAIGTGGINTEAFFGQGTRLTVV.

The rearrangement joins TRBV2 to TRBJ2-1; D call uncertain. CDR1 and CDR2 from the germline V gene are SNHLY and FYNNEI. This CDR3 is built from 13 residues. V dropped 2 bases and J dropped 3 bases, with 5 bases sitting between them. CDR3 nucleotide sequence: TGTGCCAGCAGTGAAAATTTCTACAATGAGCAGTTCTTC. Protein sequence: CASSENFYNEQFF.

V and J are TRBV28 and TRBJ1-1, with D maybe TRBD1 (6 bases). Between the trimmed V and J ends, which lost 10 bases and 1 base, there was a span of 13 bases. This CDR3 is 13 amino acids long. The germline V gene encodes CDR1 MDHEN and CDR2 SYDVKM. Written as DNA, the CDR3 is TGTGCCACCGCCCAGGGACAGAACACTGAAGCTTTCTTT. This translates into CATAQGQNTEAFF.

The chain combines TRBV18 with TRBJ1-3; possible D gene TRBD1, 5 bases. The V gene's germline CDR1 is KGHSH and CDR2 LQKENI. V lost 3 bases and J lost 0, with 12 bases in between. This CDR3 region has 16 residues. The CDR3 DNA reads as TGTGCCAGCTCACCCCAAACACAGGACTCTGGAAACACCATATATTTT. This codes for CASSPQTQDSGNTIYF.

This chain uses TRBV19 with TRBJ2-7, with D possibly matching TRBD2 (6 bases). This CDR3 spans 12 amino acids. The germline gives CDR1 LNHDA, CDR2 SQIVND (reference sequence). The V and J ends lost 6 bases and 3 bases respectively, with 9 bases between them. CDR3 amino acids: CASSIGGYEQYF. Written as DNA, the CDR3 is TGTGCCAGTAGCATCGGGGGCTACGAGCAGTACTTC.

The CDR3 DNA sequence: TGTGCCAGCAGTTCCGACAGGGGGCGGAATGAGCAGTTCTTC. This gives the protein CASSSDRGRNEQFF. The J gene is TRBJ2-1, the V gene TRBV6-5; 10 bases line up with TRBD1. The CDR3 is 14 amino acids. V lost 4 bases to trimming and J lost 7 bases; unmatched junction nucleotides: 4. CDR1 and CDR2 (germline): MNHEY, SVGAGI.

This clone was seen only a few times. The chain carries TRBV9 and TRBJ1-1; D unclear. The length of the CDR3 is 14 residues. V shed 3 bases and J shed 4 bases, with 13 bases lying between them. Germline CDR1 is SGDLS and CDR2 is YYNGEE. In DNA form, the CDR3 reads TGTGCCAGCAGCGCATTCCCAGAGGGCACTGAAGCTTTCTTT. Protein sequence: CASSAFPEGTEAFF.

The rearrangement links TRBV12-3 or TRBV12-4 to TRBJ2-7; the D is unclear. V gave up 3 bases and J gave up 2 bases, with 8 bases separating them. The CDR3 sequence is 13 residues long. The DNA for the CDR3 is TGTGCCAGCAGTTTTGGCCAACCCTACGAGCAGTACTTC. It translates to CASSFGQPYEQYF.

The chain is built from TRBV10-1 and TRBJ1-2; no firm D call. This CDR3 spans 14 amino acids. V was shortened by 3 bases and J by 2 bases, with 10 bases between the two germline ends. The germline V gene has CDR1 WNHNN and CDR2 SYGVQD (reference sequence). The chain's CDR3 is CASSEFAANYGYTF. In DNA form, the CDR3 reads TGCGCCAGCAGTGAATTCGCAGCAAACTATGGCTACACCTTC.

The rearrangement joins TRBV2 to TRBJ1-2; D call uncertain. In germline, CDR1 is SNHLY, CDR2 FYNNEI. V lost 4 bases, J lost 4 bases, and 13 bases lay in between. CDR3 size: 14 residues. In DNA, the CDR3 is TGTGCCAGCAGTGGCCGACAAGACTTCTATGGCTACACCTTC. Its protein is CASSGRQDFYGYTF. The full variable domain, its missing parts supplied by reference TRBV2 and TRBJ1-2, is EPEVTQTPSHQVTQMGQEVILRCVPISNHLYFYWYRQILGQKVEFLVSFYNNEISEKSEIFDDQFSVERPDGSNFTLKIRSTKLEDSAMYFCASSGRQDFYGYTFGSGTRLTVV.

The V and J genes are TRBV10-1 and TRBJ2-2, with 15 bases fitting TRBD2. The germline V gene has CDR1 WNHNN and CDR2 SYGVQD (reference sequence). The CDR3 covers 19 residues. V shed 6 bases, J shed 4 bases, and the junction held 12 bases outside the gene matches. The CDR3 is CASRKMEGLAGGPTGELFF. The CDR3 DNA reads TGCGCCAGCAGGAAGATGGAGGGACTAGCGGGAGGCCCCACCGGGGAGCTGTTTTTT.